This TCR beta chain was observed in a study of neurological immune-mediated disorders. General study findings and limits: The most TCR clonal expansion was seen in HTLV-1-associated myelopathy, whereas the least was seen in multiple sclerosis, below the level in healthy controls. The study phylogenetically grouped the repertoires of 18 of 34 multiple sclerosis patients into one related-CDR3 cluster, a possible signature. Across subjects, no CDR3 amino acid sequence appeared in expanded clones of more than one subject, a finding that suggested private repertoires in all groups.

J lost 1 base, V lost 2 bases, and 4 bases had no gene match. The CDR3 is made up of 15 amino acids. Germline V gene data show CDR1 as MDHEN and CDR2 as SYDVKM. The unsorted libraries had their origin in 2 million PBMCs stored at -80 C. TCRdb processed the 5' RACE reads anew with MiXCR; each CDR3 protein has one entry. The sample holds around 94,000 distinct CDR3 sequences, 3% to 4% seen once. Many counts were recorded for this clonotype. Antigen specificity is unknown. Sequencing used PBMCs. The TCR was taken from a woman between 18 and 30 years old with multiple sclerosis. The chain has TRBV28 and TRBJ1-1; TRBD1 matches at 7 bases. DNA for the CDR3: TGTGCCAGCAGTTTACACGGGACAGCGAACACTGAAGCTTTCTTT. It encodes CASSLHGTANTEAFF.